This TCR beta chain was sequenced for a study of a mutant IDH1 vaccine in newly diagnosed glioma (dated by TCRdb to the early 2020s). Regarding the study in general: Vaccination started 4-6 weeks after radiotherapy alone, or was given together with temozolomide cycles in the groups whose treatment included chemotherapy. Of the roughly 34 treated patients, approximately 62% were male and about 40% were female, and the mean age was around 40 years. Before enrollment, patients had received standard therapy of radiotherapy alone, temozolomide alone, or radiochemotherapy with temozolomide; most received the combination. Visit V12 was the week-35 safety follow-up and visit V13 was the week-47 end of study. Peripheral blood samples were drawn at six visits, namely V03 (baseline), V05, V07, V10, V12 and V13. For exploratory analyses, longitudinal TCRB deep sequencing was carried out in roughly 25 treated patients wherever samples were available. The paper as a whole reports these results and caveats: No apparent relationship was observed between pseudoprogression and alterations in the top peripheral T cell clonotypes detected by TCRB sequencing. Selection of PBMC samples for TCRB deep sequencing was based on availability. According to the authors, sample limitations meant that analyses of patient blood samples could not be reproduced. Immune responses induced by the vaccine were seen in about 93% of patients across multiple MHC alleles.

On this clone itself: The antigen it recognizes is unknown. Nothing much larger sits one base from this clone, and base qualities are not available.

CDR1 SEHNR and CDR2 FQNEAQ are derived from the germline V gene (reference sequence). The CDR3 starts with the cysteine, ends with the phenylalanine, and has 14 residues. Only CDR3 DNA is held: 42 bases, read in frame from base 1. Library generation was performed with the immunoSEQ multiplex PCR assay. The hsTCRB Kit was used according to the manufacturer's protocol to amplify rearranged TCR beta chain sequences. An Illumina MiSeq was used to sequence the TCRB libraries. Per the original workflow: The proprietary platform of the kit vendor was used for demultiplexing, trimming and gene mapping. TCRdb retrieved this table from immuneACCESS and kept in-frame rearrangements only. Not all clones are present; in checked studies, unresolved V genes account for under half, and no reason is known for the remainder. That table supplies the V and J calls and clone size; D and trimming were determined from the DNA. The sample table shows approximately 25,000 clones, and roughly 82% are seen once. In total, the top ten clones hold 3.8% of the sample.

The sample's time point label, decoded: week 47, end of study. Each vaccine dose, consisting of 300 ug of a 20-mer mutant IDH1 peptide in Montanide, was administered subcutaneously with topical imiquimod. Eight vaccinations were administered to patients in weeks 1, 3, 5, 7, 11, 15, 19 and 23, corresponding to visits V03 through V10. Newly diagnosed WHO grade 3 or 4 IDH1-mutant astrocytomas showing loss of nuclear ATRX were present in the donors. The samples were drawn from NOA16, a multicentre, single-arm, open-label phase I trial in Germany that tested a mutant IDH1 peptide vaccine in humans for the first time. Genomic DNA for TCRB sequencing was extracted from EDTA blood using the DNeasy Blood and Tissue Kit.

The chain is assembled from TRBV7-9 and TRBJ1-1, and the D gene may be TRBD1, 5 bases matching. Sequenced material: PBMCs, taken from a glioma patient whose treatment included an IDH1 peptide vaccine. The clonotype was recovered from a man in his forties or fifties with glioma. Some clones in this sample may be carry-over from other donors' samples. The CDR3 sequence is CAVRAGRGSTEAFF. The DNA is as follows: TGTGCGGTCCGGGCAGGGAGAGGGAGCACTGAAGCTTTCTTT.